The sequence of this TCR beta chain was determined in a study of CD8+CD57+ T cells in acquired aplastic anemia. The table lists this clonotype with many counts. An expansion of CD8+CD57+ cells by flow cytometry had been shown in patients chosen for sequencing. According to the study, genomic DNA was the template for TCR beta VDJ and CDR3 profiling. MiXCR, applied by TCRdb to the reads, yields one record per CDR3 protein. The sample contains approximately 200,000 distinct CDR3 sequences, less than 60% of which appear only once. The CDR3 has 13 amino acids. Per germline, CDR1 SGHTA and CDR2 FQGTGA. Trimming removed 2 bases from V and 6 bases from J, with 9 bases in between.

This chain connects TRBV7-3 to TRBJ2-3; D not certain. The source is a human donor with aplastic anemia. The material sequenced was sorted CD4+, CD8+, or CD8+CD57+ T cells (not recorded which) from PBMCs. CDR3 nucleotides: TGTGCCAGCAGCTTACCCGACTCGGATACGCAGTATTTT. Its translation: CASSLPDSDTQYF.